These 7 T cell receptor beta chains came from one sample sequenced in a study of blood T cell repertoires in COVID-19. Profiling relied on immunoSEQ multiplex PCR, and the TCRdb table lists in-frame clones only, not all of them. Among about 110,000 clones listed, 71% were seen once. Specimen: peripheral blood. The source is a human donor with acute or convalescent COVID-19. The donor label of this sample is uncertain.

This clone was counted between two and nine times. The rearrangement uses TRBV6-6 and TRBJ1-6; D might be TRBD1 (5 bases). The CDR3 covers 14 residues. Germline V gene sequence: CDR1 MNHNY, CDR2 SVGAGI (reference sequence). V was shortened by 2 bases and J by 9 bases, with 11 bases between the two germline ends. CDR3 bases: TGTGCCAGCAGTTACGGAGGGGAAGGTTCACCCCTCCACTTT. This gives the protein CASSYGGEGSPLHF.

The sample holds one count of this clone. The chain links TRBV5-1 to TRBJ2-5; D may be TRBD2 (7 bases). V dropped 2 bases and J dropped 5 bases, with 16 bases sitting between them. Germline lookup yields CDR1 SGHRS and CDR2 YFSETQ. The CDR3 length is 15 residues. The DNA for the CDR3 is TGCGCCAGCAGCTTTCGAGGGGGGGGTTCGGAGACCCAGTACTTC. Residues: CASSFRGGGSETQYF.

In its sample, this clone is medium-sized. This rearrangement joins TRBV7-8 to TRBJ1-2; no reliable D call. Trimming cost V 1 base and J 7 bases, with 19 bases left between them. In germline, CDR1 is SGHVS, CDR2 FQNEAQ. This CDR3 region has 16 residues. CDR3: CASSLGREGGRSGYTF. CDR3 sequence (DNA): TGTGCCAGCAGCTTAGGAAGGGAAGGAGGAAGAAGTGGCTACACCTTC.

This clone was picked up a small number of times. The V and J genes are TRBV4-2 and TRBJ2-3; TRBD2 agrees at 9 bases. Germline loops: CDR1 LGHNA, CDR2 YNFKEQ. With V trimmed by 0 bases and J by 4 bases, 5 bases remained unmatched. The CDR3 is 16 amino acids. The CDR3 spells CASSQEGAGGSDTQYF. The CDR3 nucleotides read TGTGCCAGCAGCCAAGAAGGAGCGGGGGGCTCAGATACGCAGTATTTT.

The chain carries TRBV27 and TRBJ1-2, with D tentatively TRBD1 (5 bases). Germline V gene sequence: CDR1 MNHEY, CDR2 SMNVEV (reference sequence). The CDR3 is 13 amino acids. V shed 4 bases and J shed 4 bases, with 10 bases lying between them. The CDR3 DNA follows: TGTGCCAGCAGTTCCCCCCAGGGCTATGGCTACACCTTC. Translating it yields CASSSPQGYGYTF.

This clone appeared a few times. The rearrangement joins TRBV14 to TRBJ1-6; possibly TRBD1 for D (5 bases). This CDR3 comprises 14 residues. V shed 6 bases and J shed 10 bases, with 16 bases lying between them. CDR1 and CDR2 (germline): SGHDN, FVKESK. The CDR3 DNA is TGTGCCAGCAGGCTATGGGGGGAGGGGTCACCCCTCCACTTT. As protein: CASRLWGEGSPLHF.

This clone turned up a few times. CDR3 protein: CASSPTGGYRGYTF. CDR3 DNA sequence: TGTGCCAGCAGTCCCACAGGGGGCTATCGTGGCTACACCTTC. The chain combines TRBV27 with TRBJ1-2; 9 bases are a match to TRBD1. CDR1 and CDR2 (germline): MNHEY, SMNVEV (reference sequence). This CDR3 is 14 amino acids long. The J segment lost 7 bases and the V segment lost 5 bases, leaving 8 bases of the junction unmatched.